The 14 T cell receptor beta chains in this list originate from one sample, sequenced in a study of shared clonotypes between healthy human individuals. TCRdb keeps only in-frame clones here, not all; method: immunoSEQ multiplex PCR. The repertoire consists of about 1 million clones, with about 75% occurring once and the leading ten covering roughly 1.4%. The sample consisted of memory CD4+ T cells sorted from blood. The subset here: CD45RA-negative fraction. Source of these receptors: a man aged 18 to 29 in good health.

Only one count was recorded for this clone. The chain links TRBV25-1 to TRBJ2-1; TRBD2 might be the D (6 bases). CDR3 length equals 15 residues. CDR1 and CDR2 from the germline V gene are MGHDK and SYGVNS. Trimming took off 5 bases at V and 9 bases at J, with 20 bases between the two ends. CDR3 sequence: CASSSSQGKEGEQFF. CDR3 in DNA: TGTGCCAGCAGTAGTTCGCAGGGTAAGGAGGGTGAGCAGTTCTTC.

The V gene is TRBV19, the J gene TRBJ1-1, with TRBD1 matching over 8 bases. CDR3 length equals 17 residues. Germline CDR1 is LNHDA and CDR2 is SQIVND (reference sequence). V was pared by 3 bases and J by 1 base, with 10 bases of the junction left unmatched. CDR3 nucleotides: TGTGCCAGTAGTATCCATACAGGGGGGAACAGGAACACTGAAGCTTTCTTT. Translated, it gives CASSIHTGGNRNTEAFF. Variable domain in full (rest from reference TRBV19 and TRBJ1-1): DGGITQSPKYLFRKEGQNVTLSCEQNLNHDAMYWYRQDPGQGLRLIYYSQIVNDFQKGDIAEGYSVSREKKESFPLTVTSAQKNPTAFYLCASSIHTGGNRNTEAFFGQGTRLTVV.

Notes on this clone: A clone one base away is much larger, so this may be a read error. Here the CDR3 omits its conserved ending phenylalanine or tryptophan, so a read error is the likely source. The chain links TRBV11-3 to TRBJ1-1, with 8 bases that match TRBD1. Germline V gives CDR1 SGHNT, CDR2 YENEEA. V shed 5 bases and J 0 bases; nucleotides not matched to a gene: 8. The CDR3 runs 16 residues. Written as DNA, the CDR3 is TGTGCCAGCAGCCCCCCAGGACAGGGCTTGAACACTGAAGCTTTCCTT. It codes for CASSPPGQGLNTEAFL.

This clone showed up just a few times. V usage is TRBV28 and J usage is TRBJ1-2, with a tentative D call TRBD1 (5 bases). V lost 5 bases, J lost 8 bases, and 15 bases lay in between. This CDR3 has 13 amino acids. Germline CDR1 MDHEN, CDR2 SYDVKM. Written as DNA, the CDR3 is TGTGCCAGCAGTCCTCAGGGAAGTGCGGGCTACACCTTC. It translates to CASSPQGSAGYTF.

V is TRBV9 and J is TRBJ2-4, with 8 bases aligning to TRBD2. The CDR3 is 16 residues long. V gave up 0 bases and J gave up 5 bases; unmatched junction bases: 7. Germline CDR1 is SGDLS and CDR2 is YYNGEE. CDR3 DNA sequence: TGTGCCAGCAGCGTAGGGGAGCGGGAGTCCCAAAACATTCAGTACTTC. Translated: CASSVGERESQNIQYF.

V usage is TRBV2 and J usage is TRBJ2-7; D is undetermined. Germline CDR1 and CDR2: SNHLY and FYNNEI. The CDR3 extends over 12 amino acids. The V end was cut by 1 base, the J end by 2 bases, with 3 bases between. CDR3 sequence: CASSEVAYEQYF. The DNA for the CDR3 is TGTGCCAGCAGTGAAGTGGCCTACGAGCAGTACTTC.

CDR3 residues: CASSIQGVNTEAFF. CDR3 in DNA: TGTGCCAGCAGCATCCAGGGGGTGAACACTGAAGCTTTCTTT. V usage is TRBV5-4 and J usage is TRBJ1-1; TRBD1 matches at 7 bases. This CDR3 has 14 residues. Looked up from germline, CDR1 is SGHNT and CDR2 is YYREEE (reference sequence). Unmatched junction bases numbered 3, after V lost 4 bases and J lost 0 bases.

The chain is built from TRBV6-6 and TRBJ1-6; 7 bases are shared with TRBD1. CDR3 size: 14 residues. Per germline, CDR1 MNHNY and CDR2 SVGAGI (reference sequence). Losses at the gene ends were 6 bases for V and 6 bases for J; bases not matched to a gene: 5. The CDR3: CASSPQGINSPLHF. The CDR3, as DNA: TGTGCCAGCAGCCCACAGGGGATTAATTCACCCCTCCACTTT.

The chain links TRBV5-6 to TRBJ2-1; 11 nucleotides agree with TRBD2. This CDR3 contains 14 residues. CDR1 is SGHDT, CDR2 YYEEEE, per germline. V shed 7 bases and J 7 bases; nucleotides not matched to a gene: 7. The CDR3 DNA follows: TGTGCCAGCGAAGTCACTAGCGGGAGTAATGAGCAGTTCTTC. Its translation: CASEVTSGSNEQFF.

The rearrangement joins TRBV7-2 to TRBJ2-5; TRBD2 aligns across 11 bases. CDR1 is SGHTA and CDR2 is FQGNSA in the germline V gene. The CDR3 covers 17 residues. Unmatched junction bases numbered 10, after V lost 2 bases and J lost 5 bases. The CDR3: CASSLSISGRAEETQYF. CDR3 sequence (DNA): TGTGCCAGCAGCTTATCTATTAGCGGGAGGGCCGAGGAGACCCAGTACTTC.

CDR3 in amino acids: CASSLGGNSPLHF. CDR3 coding DNA: TGTGCCAGCAGCTTAGGCGGGAATTCACCCCTCCACTTT. This rearrangement joins TRBV7-8 to TRBJ1-6; D gene uncertain. V dropped 1 base and J dropped 7 bases, with 5 bases sitting between them. This CDR3 region has 13 residues. The germline CDR1 and CDR2 sequences are SGHVS and FQNEAQ.

V is TRBV30 and J is TRBJ2-4; no clear D gene. Germline-derived CDR1 and CDR2 are GTSNPN and SVGIG (reference sequence). The CDR3 loop spans 12 amino acids. V shed 3 bases and J shed 7 bases, with 10 bases lying between them. The CDR3 loop reads CAWSPEQNIQYF. The DNA for the CDR3 is TGTGCCTGGAGCCCGGAACAGAACATTCAGTACTTC. Combining the CDR3 with reference TRBV30 and TRBJ2-4 gives the whole variable domain SQTIHQWPATLVQPVGSPLSLECTVEGTSNPNLYWYRQAAGRGLQLLFYSVGIGQISSEVPQNLSASRPQDRQFILSSKKLLLSDSGFYLCAWSPEQNIQYFGAGTRLSVL.

A few counts support this clone. The chain is built from TRBV27 and TRBJ1-2; TRBD1 matches 9 bases. Trimming at V came to 5 bases and at J to 5 bases, leaving 6 bases not matched to a gene. CDR3 size: 14 residues. Germline lookup yields CDR1 MNHEY and CDR2 SMNVEV (reference sequence). The CDR3 here is CASSAWTGEYGYTF. The CDR3 coding sequence is TGTGCCAGCAGTGCCTGGACAGGGGAGTATGGCTACACCTTC.

About this clone: The sample contains more than one DNA sequence encoding this CDR3. The J gene is TRBJ2-7, the V gene TRBV6-6; 12 positions match TRBD2. J gave up 4 bases and V 2 bases, and 0 bases lay outside the gene matches. There are 14 residues in the CDR3. In germline, CDR1 is MNHNY, CDR2 SVGAGI (reference sequence). The CDR3 is CASSYGTSGYEQYF. In DNA form, the CDR3 reads TGTGCCAGCAGTTACGGGACTAGCGGGTACGAGCAGTACTTC.